This TCR beta chain was observed in a study of cytomegalovirus exposure and HLA in healthy donors. On this clone itself: Its cognate antigen is unknown.

This PCR relied on a set of 60 Vbeta primers and 13 Jbeta primers. Profiled with immunoSEQ multiplex PCR; TCRdb holds only in-frame clones, not every one. This repertoire shows about 160,000 clones, about 81% found once; its top ten account for 1.9%. Broader study findings: Later analysis suggested links between common viral pathogens and several top significant clusters.

Source material: PBMCs. This receptor was identified in a woman aged 18-29 years in good health and CMV-seronegative.

CDR3 loop: CASSPLAGVAGTQYF. CDR3 in DNA: TGTGCCAGTAGTCCCCTAGCGGGAGTGGCGGGGACCCAGTACTTC. The chain uses TRBV19 and TRBJ2-5; 10 bases map to TRBD2. Germline lookup yields CDR1 LNHDA and CDR2 SQIVND (reference sequence). The junction had 10 bases not matched to a gene; V was cut back by 5 bases and J by 7 bases. The CDR3 spans 15 residues.